This T cell receptor (beta chain) originates from a study of beta chain features in type 1 diabetes. Study context: On cell yields, gender and age, patients and healthy donors were similar. Findings and limits, study-wide: When cDNA is sequenced, cells with high TCR expression could be over-represented. Type 1 diabetes patients showed fewer insertions and more deletions at VDJ junctions. It was not settled here whether HLA type affects TCRB rearrangement.

Details on this clone: Antigen: not known.

Expressed TCRB transcripts were sequenced after all isolated RNA was converted to cDNA. Profiled with immunoSEQ multiplex PCR; TCRdb holds only in-frame clones, not every one. The sample comprises under 90,000 clones, roughly 31% of which are singletons, and around 0.5% rests with the top ten. From germline, CDR1 is LNHNV and CDR2 YYDKDF (reference sequence). The V and J ends lost 3 bases and 8 bases, in that order; junction bases with no gene match: 14. The CDR3 is 17 amino acids. Sequencing used stem cell memory CD4+ T cells from blood. The V gene is TRBV15, the J gene TRBJ1-4, with 8 bases aligning to TRBD1. This TCR derives from a woman aged 18-29 years in good health. This chain's CDR3 is CATSRGNQDRVKEKLFF. CDR3 bases: TGTGCCACCAGCAGGGGTAACCAGGACAGGGTAAAAGAAAAACTGTTTTTT.